The present TCR beta chain was sequenced within a study of cytomegalovirus exposure and HLA in healthy donors. Findings of the study overall: A prior analysis recorded that most TCR beta V segments were productive about 90% or about 30% of the time.

This PCR relied on a set of 60 Vbeta primers and 13 Jbeta primers. Method: immunoSEQ multiplex PCR; TCRdb's copy keeps in-frame clones and lacks some. In the table there are roughly 130,000 clones, roughly 70% of which are singletons. Trimming stripped 8 bases from V and 7 bases from J, with 12 bases between. This CDR3 contains 12 residues. Germline V lookup: CDR1 MDHEN, CDR2 SYDVKM. Comments on this clone: Its antigen is unidentified.

The rearrangement uses TRBV28 and TRBJ1-5; D might be TRBD1 (6 bases). The sequence was collected from a man aged 40-49 years in good health and CMV-seropositive. The sample was PBMCs. The CDR3 bases are TGTGCCAGCGAACAGGGTGAGCAGCCCCAGCATTTT. Translation: CASEQGEQPQHF.